This TCR beta chain derives from a study of blood T cells in healthy people across ages. For the second PCR, which ran for about 6 to 11 cycles, a sample-barcoded 5' primer and a J-beta primer mix were used. Each cDNA molecule, via a template-switch adaptor with 12 random nucleotides, was tagged. Each CDR3 protein is one row after TCRdb ran MiXCR on the 5' RACE reads. Here the sample spans 1.2 million to 1.5 million distinct CDR3 sequences, roughly 59% being singletons. V gave up 6 bases and J gave up 7 bases, with 16 bases separating them. The V gene's germline CDR1 is MDHEN and CDR2 SYDVKM. This CDR3 contains 14 residues. Broader study findings: Per-million-T-cell TCR beta diversity fell roughly linearly with age. Donors of long life had a larger count of naive CD4+ cells and greater diversity than aged donors.

Per sample, at least 6 micrograms of total RNA were extracted. On this clonotype itself: As yet, its antigen is unknown.

What was sequenced was blood. This TCR derives from a man between 18 and 35 years old in good health. This chain connects TRBV28 to TRBJ2-1, with D unclear. In DNA form, the CDR3 reads TGTGCCAGCAGCCCTCGAGTCGCGTGGAATGAGCAGTTCTTC. The encoded protein is CASSPRVAWNEQFF. The full variable domain, its missing parts supplied by reference TRBV28 and TRBJ2-1, is DVKVTQSSRYLVKRTGEKVFLECVQDMDHENMFWYRQDPGLGLRLIYFSYDVKMKEKGDIPEGYSVSREKKERFSLILESASTNQTSMYLCASSPRVAWNEQFFGPGTRLTVL.